This T cell receptor beta chain was sequenced during a study of cytomegalovirus exposure and HLA in healthy donors. Study-level points and caveats: Several top significant clusters appeared, in a later analysis, to be linked to common viral pathogens. According to the study, 160 or so TCR beta chains were cytomegalovirus-associated. In a later analysis, V- and J-gene trimming of beta chains associated with a DCLRE1C missense variant, replicated independently.

This clone occurred a few times. Its antigen is not known. Researchers ran the PCR with 60 Vbeta and 13 Jbeta primers. As originally analysed: Later, an analysis found about 80 million unique TCR beta chains, and 8.5 million to 14 million of these were shared. Data came from immunoSEQ multiplex PCR; TCRdb stores just in-frame clones and leaves some out. V and J calls plus clone size are reproduced from that table; the DNA served to infer D and trimming. Among approximately 170,000 clones listed, approximately 62% were seen once. The sequence came from a middle-aged man in good health and CMV-seronegative. Sequenced: PBMCs.

The CDR3 region is CASSSDRESNQPQHF. CDR3 nucleotide sequence: TGTGCCAGCAGCTCCGACAGGGAGAGCAATCAGCCCCAGCATTTT. This chain connects TRBV7-9 to TRBJ1-5; 7 bases line up with TRBD1. This CDR3 spans 15 amino acids. V dropped 4 bases and J dropped 1; count of bases not matched to a gene: 4. Germline values: CDR1 SEHNR, CDR2 FQNEAQ (reference sequence).